Below, 15 T cell receptor beta chains from the same sample are listed, as sequenced in a study of identical twins. TCRdb ran MiXCR on the 5' RACE reads and lists one entry per CDR3 protein. The sample carries approximately 280,000 distinct CDR3 sequences, more than 6.5% recorded once. The same sample was also studied in work on yellow fever vaccine responses in identical twins.

Material for sequencing was memory (CD45RO+) T cells sorted from blood. The receptors here all came from a woman aged 18-29 years in good health.

V gene TRBV20-1 combines with J gene TRBJ2-3, with 8 bases fitting TRBD1. J lost 6 bases, V lost 6 bases, and 8 bases had no gene match. This CDR3 region has 13 residues. Per germline, CDR1 DFQATT and CDR2 SNEGSKA (reference sequence). Here the CDR3 DNA reads TGCAGTGCCCTAACCACAGGGGGGGATACGCAGTATTTT. This codes for CSALTTGGDTQYF.

The chain has TRBV6-1 and TRBJ2-7, with TRBD1 identical over 7 bases. V dropped 2 bases and J dropped 2; count of bases not matched to a gene: 9. Germline CDR1 and CDR2: MNHNS and SASEGT. The CDR3 is 16 amino acids. The CDR3 DNA reads TGTGCCAGCAGTGAAACAGGGGCCTCGTCCCCCTACGAGCAGTACTTC. Residues: CASSETGASSPYEQYF.

This clonotype was seen repeatedly, ten times or more. This rearrangement joins TRBV10-3 to TRBJ2-5; D ambiguous. Germline lookup yields CDR1 ENHRY and CDR2 SYGVKD. V gave up 3 bases and J gave up 5 bases, with 4 bases separating them. The CDR3 has 11 residues. CDR3 protein: CAISDMETQYF. For the CDR3, the DNA is TGTGCCATCAGTGACATGGAGACCCAGTACTTC.

This clonotype was counted ten times or more. V gene TRBV4-2 combines with J gene TRBJ2-1; 11 bases map to TRBD2. The CDR3 extends over 17 amino acids. J lost 6 bases, V lost 0 bases, and 7 bases had no gene match. Per the germline V gene, CDR1 is LGHNA and CDR2 is YNFKEQ. The CDR3 coding sequence is TGTGCCAGCAGCCAAGAGGCTAGCGGGGGGAAATTCAATGAGCAGTTCTTC. This translates into CASSQEASGGKFNEQFF.

This clonotype has at least ten counts. The V call is TRBV4-1, the J call TRBJ1-5; D call uncertain. Germline V gene lookup returns CDR1 MGHRA and CDR2 YSYEKL. Deletions cut 2 bases from V and 0 bases from J, with 5 bases between. The CDR3 contains 14 residues. CDR3 coding DNA: TGCGCCAGCAGCCAACGGGGTAGCAATCAGCCCCAGCATTTT. Translating it yields CASSQRGSNQPQHF.

This clonotype was found a few times. The gene calls are TRBV4-1 and TRBJ2-3; 9 bases agree with TRBD2. Germline values: CDR1 MGHRA, CDR2 YSYEKL. CDR3 length equals 17 residues. The trim removed 3 bases at V and 5 bases at J, leaving 12 bases unmatched. The CDR3 DNA sequence: TGCGCCAGCAGCCACACCGGGGCGGGGGGGCCCTTAGATACGCAGTATTTT. Its protein product is CASSHTGAGGPLDTQYF.

This clonotype was seen a handful of times. The V and J genes are TRBV6-5 and TRBJ1-2, with 7 bases identical to TRBD1. The CDR3 loop spans 18 amino acids. CDR1 is MNHEY and CDR2 is SVGAGI in the germline V gene. The V gene end was trimmed by 0 bases and the J gene end by 0 bases; junction bases not matched to a gene: 10. CDR3 sequence: CASSYSGRGARANYGYTF. The CDR3 DNA follows: TGTGCCAGCAGTTACTCTGGCAGGGGGGCGAGAGCTAACTATGGCTACACCTTC.

This clonotype has a count of ten or more. The chain links TRBV10-3 to TRBJ2-3, with D perhaps TRBD2 (6 bases). CDR1 and CDR2 from the germline V gene are ENHRY and SYGVKD. Trimming stripped 7 bases from V and 0 bases from J, with 8 bases between. The CDR3 spans 13 residues. CDR3 DNA: TGTGCCATCAAGGGGACTAGCACAGATACGCAGTATTTT. It translates to CAIKGTSTDTQYF.

This clonotype was counted many times. The chain uses TRBV4-1 and TRBJ2-3; D is uncertain. Trimming cost V 4 bases and J 2 bases, with 13 bases left between them. Germline CDR1 is MGHRA and CDR2 is YSYEKL. The CDR3 extends over 15 amino acids. The CDR3 reads CASSRVGLNTDTQYF. Here the CDR3 DNA reads TGCGCCAGCAGCCGCGTAGGTCTGAACACAGATACGCAGTATTTT.

The J gene is TRBJ2-1, the V gene TRBV27; 8 bases align to TRBD1. The CDR3 extends over 14 amino acids. J lost 6 bases, V lost 10 bases, and 11 bases had no gene match. Looked up from germline, CDR1 is MNHEY and CDR2 is SMNVEV (reference sequence). The CDR3 sequence is CATSEGTGINEQFF. The CDR3 DNA is TGTGCCACCTCGGAGGGGACAGGAATCAATGAGCAGTTCTTC.

The V gene is TRBV24-1, the J gene TRBJ2-5; tentatively, D is TRBD1 (6 bases). V gave up 2 bases and J gave up 2 bases, with 11 bases separating them. The CDR3 runs 15 residues. Germline assignment: CDR1 KGHDR and CDR2 SFDVKD. Here the CDR3 reads CATSDSGTPQETQYF. The CDR3 DNA follows: TGTGCCACCAGTGATTCCGGGACACCTCAAGAGACCCAGTACTTC.

This clonotype was detected a few times. The chain is built from TRBV12-5 and TRBJ2-1; D is perhaps TRBD2 (7 bases). CDR1 is LGHNT, CDR2 FRNRAP, per germline. With 2 bases removed from V and 3 bases from J, the gap between germline ends came to 17 bases. This CDR3 has 17 residues. Written as DNA, the CDR3 is TGTGCTAGTGGTTTGCCCCTGAGGGGGGAGGGCTACAATGAGCAGTTCTTC. Its translation is CASGLPLRGEGYNEQFF.

The sample holds many counts of this clonotype. The V and J genes are TRBV7-3 and TRBJ2-3, with no clear D. V lost 0 bases, J lost 2 bases, and 18 bases lay in between. The CDR3 spans 18 residues. CDR1 is SGHTA, CDR2 FQGTGA, per germline. CDR3 loop: CASSLTGKTGYLTDTQYF. The CDR3 DNA is TGTGCCAGCAGCTTAACGGGAAAGACCGGCTACCTCACAGATACGCAGTATTTT.

The chain is built from TRBV15 and TRBJ2-1; 12 bases are shared with TRBD2. The V and J ends lost 3 bases and 7 bases, in that order; junction bases with no gene match: 10. Germline V gene data show CDR1 as LNHNV and CDR2 as YYDKDF (reference sequence). The CDR3 spans 17 residues. The CDR3 here is CATSSPGTSGSRNEQFF. The DNA for the CDR3 is TGTGCCACCAGCAGTCCCGGGACTAGCGGGTCTCGGAATGAGCAGTTCTTC.

The chain combines TRBV12-3 or TRBV12-4 with TRBJ2-3; possibly TRBD1 for D (5 bases). Trimming took off 3 bases at V and 0 bases at J, with 13 bases between the two ends. The CDR3 length is 16 residues. This chain's CDR3 is CASSFFTGASTDTQYF. The CDR3 bases are TGTGCCAGCAGTTTTTTTACTGGGGCGAGCACAGATACGCAGTATTTT.